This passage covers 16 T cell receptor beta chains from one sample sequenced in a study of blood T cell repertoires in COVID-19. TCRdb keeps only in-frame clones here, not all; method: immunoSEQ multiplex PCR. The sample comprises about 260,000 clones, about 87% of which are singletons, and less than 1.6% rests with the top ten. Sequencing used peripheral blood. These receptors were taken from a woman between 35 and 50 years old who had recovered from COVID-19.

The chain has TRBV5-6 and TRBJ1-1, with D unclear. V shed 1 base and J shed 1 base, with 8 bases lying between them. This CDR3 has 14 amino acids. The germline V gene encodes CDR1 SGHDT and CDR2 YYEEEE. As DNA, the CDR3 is TGTGCCAGCAGCTTGCTCGGTCAGAACACTGAAGCTTTCTTT. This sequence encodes CASSLLGQNTEAFF.

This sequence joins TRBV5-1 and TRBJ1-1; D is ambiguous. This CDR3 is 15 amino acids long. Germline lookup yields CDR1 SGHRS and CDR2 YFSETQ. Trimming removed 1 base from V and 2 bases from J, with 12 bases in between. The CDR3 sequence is CASSLLAGSNTEAFF. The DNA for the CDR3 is TGCGCCAGCAGCTTGTTGGCGGGGTCCAACACTGAAGCTTTCTTT.

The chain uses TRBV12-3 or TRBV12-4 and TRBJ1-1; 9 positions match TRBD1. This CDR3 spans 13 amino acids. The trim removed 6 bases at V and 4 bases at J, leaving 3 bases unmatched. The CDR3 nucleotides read TGTGCCAGCAGGCTACAGGGGGCCACTGAAGCTTTCTTT. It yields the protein CASRLQGATEAFF.

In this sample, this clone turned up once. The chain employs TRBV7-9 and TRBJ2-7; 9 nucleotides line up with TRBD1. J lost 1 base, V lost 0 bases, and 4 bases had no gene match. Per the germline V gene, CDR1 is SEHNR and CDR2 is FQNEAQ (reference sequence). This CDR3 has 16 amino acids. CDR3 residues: CASSLATGGRSYEQYF. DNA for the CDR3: TGTGCCAGCAGCTTAGCGACAGGGGGAAGGTCCTACGAGCAGTACTTC. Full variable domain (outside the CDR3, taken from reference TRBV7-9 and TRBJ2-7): DTGVSQNPRHKITKRGQNVTFRCDPISEHNRLYWYRQTLGQGPEFLTYFQNEAQLEKSRLLSDRFSAERPKGSFSTLEIQRTEQGDSAMYLCASSLATGGRSYEQYFGPGTRLTVT.

This CDR3 is CASSTRQGVQTQYF. The DNA for the CDR3 is TGTGCCAGCAGTACTAGACAGGGGGTACAGACCCAGTACTTC. This rearrangement joins TRBV2 to TRBJ2-5; 9 bases are a match to TRBD1. Germline trimming cut 5 bases from V and 6 bases from J; bases unmatched to any gene: 7. The CDR3 length is 14 residues. The germline CDR1 and CDR2 sequences are SNHLY and FYNNEI.

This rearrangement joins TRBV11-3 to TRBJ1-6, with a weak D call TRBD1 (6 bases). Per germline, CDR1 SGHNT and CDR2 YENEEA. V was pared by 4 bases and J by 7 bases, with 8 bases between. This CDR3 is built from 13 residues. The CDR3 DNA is TGTGCCAGCAGCTCAGGGGAGAATTCACCCCTCCACTTT. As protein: CASSSGENSPLHF.

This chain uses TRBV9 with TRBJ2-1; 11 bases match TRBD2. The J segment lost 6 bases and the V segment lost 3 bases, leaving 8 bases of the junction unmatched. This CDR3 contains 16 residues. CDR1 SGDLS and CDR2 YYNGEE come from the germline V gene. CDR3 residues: CASSEGTSGGFNEQFF. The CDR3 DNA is TGTGCCAGCAGCGAGGGAACTAGCGGGGGATTCAATGAGCAGTTCTTC.

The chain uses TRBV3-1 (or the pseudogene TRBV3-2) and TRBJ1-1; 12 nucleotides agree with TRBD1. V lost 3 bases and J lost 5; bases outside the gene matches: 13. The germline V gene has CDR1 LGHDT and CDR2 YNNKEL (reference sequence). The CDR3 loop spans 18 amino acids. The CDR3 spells CASSHLPGTGGARTEAFF. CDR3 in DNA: TGTGCCAGCAGCCACCTCCCCGGGACAGGGGGCGCAAGGACTGAAGCTTTCTTT.

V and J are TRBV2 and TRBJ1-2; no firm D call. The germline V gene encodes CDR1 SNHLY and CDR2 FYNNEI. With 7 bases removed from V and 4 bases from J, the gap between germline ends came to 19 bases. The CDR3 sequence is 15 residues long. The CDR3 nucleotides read TGTGCCAGCACCCGAAACCCCGGGAGCTCCTATGGCTACACCTTC. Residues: CASTRNPGSSYGYTF.

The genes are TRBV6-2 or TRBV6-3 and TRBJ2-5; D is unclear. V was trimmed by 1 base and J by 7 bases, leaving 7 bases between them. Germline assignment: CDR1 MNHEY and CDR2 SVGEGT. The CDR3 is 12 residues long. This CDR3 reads CASSYYSRTQYF. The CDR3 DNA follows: TGTGCCAGCAGTTACTACTCCCGGACCCAGTACTTC.

CDR3 coding DNA: TGCAGCGTCGCATCAGGGGGCTCAAGGACCGGGGAGCTGTTTTTT. It codes for CSVASGGSRTGELFF. The J gene is TRBJ2-2, the V gene TRBV29-1, with 8 bases aligning to TRBD1. CDR3 length: 15 amino acids. CDR1 and CDR2 from the germline V gene are SQVTM and ANQGSEA. V gave up 6 bases and J gave up 5 bases; unmatched junction bases: 11.

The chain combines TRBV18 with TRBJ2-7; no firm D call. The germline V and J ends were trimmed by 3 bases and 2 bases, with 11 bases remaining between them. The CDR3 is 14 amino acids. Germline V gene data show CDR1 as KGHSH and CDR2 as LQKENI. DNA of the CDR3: TGTGCCAGCTCACCGACGGCAGCGACCTACGAGCAGTACTTC. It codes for CASSPTAATYEQYF.

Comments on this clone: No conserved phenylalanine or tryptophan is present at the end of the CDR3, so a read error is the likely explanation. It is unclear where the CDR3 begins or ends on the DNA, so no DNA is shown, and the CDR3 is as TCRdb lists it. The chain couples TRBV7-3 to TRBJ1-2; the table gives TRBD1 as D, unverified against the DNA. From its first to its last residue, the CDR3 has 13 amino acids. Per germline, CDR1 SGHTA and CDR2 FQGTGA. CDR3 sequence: CASSPSGTGTPIL.

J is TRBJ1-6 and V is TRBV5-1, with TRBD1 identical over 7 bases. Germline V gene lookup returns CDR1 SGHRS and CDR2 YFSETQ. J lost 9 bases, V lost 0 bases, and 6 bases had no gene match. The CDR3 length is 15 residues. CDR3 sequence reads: CASSLDRGEGSPLHF. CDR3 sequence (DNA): TGCGCCAGCAGCTTGGACAGGGGTGAAGGTTCACCCCTCCACTTT.

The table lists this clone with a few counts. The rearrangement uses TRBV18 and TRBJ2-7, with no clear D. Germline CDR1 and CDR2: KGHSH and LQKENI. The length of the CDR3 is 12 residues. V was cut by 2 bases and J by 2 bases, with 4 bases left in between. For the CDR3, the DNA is TGTGCCAGCTCACCAGGCCCCTACGAGCAGTACTTC. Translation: CASSPGPYEQYF. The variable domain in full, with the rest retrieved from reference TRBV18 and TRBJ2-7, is NAGVMQNPRHLVRRRGQEARLRCSPMKGHSHVYWYRQLPEEGLKFMVYLQKENIIDESGMPKERFSAEFPKEGPSILRIQQVVRGDSAAYFCASSPGPYEQYFGPGTRLTVT.

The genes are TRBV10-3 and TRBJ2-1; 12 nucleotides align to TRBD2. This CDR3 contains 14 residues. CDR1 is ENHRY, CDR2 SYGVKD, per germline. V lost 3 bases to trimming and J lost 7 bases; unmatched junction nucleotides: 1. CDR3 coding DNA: TGTGCCATCAGTGAAACTAGCGGGGGGAATGAGCAGTTCTTC. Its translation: CAISETSGGNEQFF.